This entry lists 26 T cell receptor beta chains sequenced from one sample in a study of glioma-infiltrating T cells after dendritic cell vaccination. The table came from immunoSEQ multiplex PCR; TCRdb's copy has only in-frame clones and leaves some out. The table records over 55,000 clones, around 81% of them present only once. The material sequenced was blood, taken before dendritic cell vaccination. The receptor source for this set is a human donor with glioblastoma.

V usage is TRBV9 and J usage is TRBJ2-2, with 11 positions matching TRBD2. Germline CDR1 SGDLS, CDR2 YYNGEE. Trimming removed 4 bases from V and 3 bases from J; junction bases left unmatched: 8. The length of the CDR3 is 17 residues. CDR3 amino acids: CASSPPGSGGDTGELFF. DNA for the CDR3: TGTGCCAGCAGCCCCCCGGGTAGCGGGGGGGACACCGGGGAGCTGTTTTTT.

The rearrangement links TRBV4-3 to TRBJ1-2; 8 bases match TRBD1. CDR3 size: 13 residues. The J segment lost 4 bases and the V segment lost 7 bases, leaving 5 bases of the junction unmatched. Germline assignment: CDR1 LGHNA and CDR2 YSLEER. The CDR3 coding sequence is TGCGCCAGCAATCGACAGGGGAGCTATGGCTACACCTTC. It codes for CASNRQGSYGYTF.

The chain is built from TRBV5-5 and TRBJ1-1; D remains ambiguous. The CDR3 is 12 amino acids. Trimming cost V 3 bases and J 1 base, with 4 bases left between them. The germline V gene encodes CDR1 SGHKS and CDR2 YYEKEE (reference sequence). For the CDR3, the DNA is TGTGCCAGCAGCTACAGGAACACTGAAGCTTTCTTT. Protein sequence: CASSYRNTEAFF.

The chain carries TRBV5-1 and TRBJ2-3; D is uncertain. The germline V gene encodes CDR1 SGHRS and CDR2 YFSETQ. Trimming shortened V by 5 bases and J by 6 bases, and 10 bases separated the two germline ends. The CDR3 is 12 amino acids. CDR3 loop: CASRSVHDTQYF. CDR3 in DNA: TGCGCCAGCAGGAGTGTCCACGATACGCAGTATTTT.

The chain carries TRBV10-3 and TRBJ2-3; weak D call: TRBD2 (6 bases). Germline lookup yields CDR1 ENHRY and CDR2 SYGVKD. The CDR3 contains 14 residues. Trimming stripped 2 bases from V and 2 bases from J, with 8 bases between. CDR3 in DNA: TGTGCCATCAGTGAGGGCGGGGACACAGATACGCAGTATTTT. Protein: CAISEGGDTDTQYF.

The rearrangement links TRBV6-6 to TRBJ1-2; no definite D call. The CDR3 is made up of 13 amino acids. The V gene's germline CDR1 is MNHNY and CDR2 SVGAGI (reference sequence). V lost 2 bases and J lost 6, with 10 bases in between. CDR3 coding DNA: TGTGCCAGCAGTTACGAGGGAGTAGATGGCTACACCTTC. Its translation is CASSYEGVDGYTF.

The chain combines TRBV2 with TRBJ1-6; TRBD1 is a possible D gene (5 bases). The CDR3 loop spans 14 amino acids. V lost 4 bases to trimming and J lost 7 bases, with 11 bases between them. From germline, CDR1 is SNHLY and CDR2 FYNNEI. This CDR3 is CASSAQGGNSPLHF. As DNA, the CDR3 is TGTGCCAGCAGTGCCCAGGGTGGGAATTCACCCCTCCACTTT.

V usage is TRBV5-6 and J usage is TRBJ2-7; 7 bases match TRBD1. The V gene's germline CDR1 is SGHDT and CDR2 YYEEEE. Losses at the gene ends were 2 bases for V and 4 bases for J; bases not matched to a gene: 9. The CDR3 sequence is 15 residues long. CDR3 nucleotide sequence: TGTGCCAGCAGCTTTGTATTCGGCAGGGGGTACGAGCAGTACTTC. Its protein is CASSFVFGRGYEQYF.

The chain combines TRBV10-3 with TRBJ2-3; D unclear. V was pared by 11 bases and J by 1 base, with 16 bases between. CDR3 length: 14 amino acids. CDR1 and CDR2 (germline): ENHRY, SYGVKD. The CDR3 reads CAALGALGTDTQYF. The CDR3 coding sequence is TGTGCCGCTCTCGGAGCTCTAGGCACAGATACGCAGTATTTT.

The chain couples TRBV7-3 to TRBJ1-2; D may be TRBD1 (6 bases). CDR1 and CDR2 (germline): SGHTA, FQGTGA. The V end was cut by 9 bases, the J end by 5 bases, with 10 bases between. The CDR3 runs 11 residues. The CDR3 nucleotides read TGTGCCAGTGGGAGGGGGTATGGCTACACCTTC. It encodes CASGRGYGYTF.

This clone was seen only once. This chain connects TRBV6-6 to TRBJ2-7; perhaps TRBD2 as D (5 bases). Trimming removed 6 bases at V and 3 bases at J, with 9 bases between. CDR1 MNHNY and CDR2 SVGAGI come from the germline V gene (reference sequence). This CDR3 is 12 amino acids long. Written as DNA, the CDR3 is TGTGCCAGCAGCGCCGCGGGCTACGAGCAGTACTTC. This encodes CASSAAGYEQYF.

This chain links TRBV5-1 with TRBJ2-7; 13 bases map to TRBD2. Germline CDR1 reads SGHRS; CDR2 reads YFSETQ. The V gene end was trimmed by 4 bases and the J gene end by 4 bases; junction bases not matched to a gene: 8. The CDR3 is 16 residues long. In DNA, the CDR3 is TGCGCCAGCAGCCGCGGGCGGACTAGCGGGGGATACGAGCAGTACTTC. This codes for CASSRGRTSGGYEQYF.

V and J are TRBV9 and TRBJ1-4; no firm D call. This CDR3 has 14 amino acids. Germline V CDR1 and CDR2: SGDLS, YYNGEE. V dropped 3 bases and J dropped 4 bases, with 10 bases sitting between them. The CDR3 here is CASSETAINEKLFF. As DNA, the CDR3 is TGTGCCAGCAGCGAAACAGCAATTAATGAAAAACTGTTTTTT.

This clone was observed a single time. The CDR3: CAIPTSGGLNTGELFF. In nucleotides, the CDR3 is TGTGCCATCCCGACTAGCGGGGGTTTGAACACCGGGGAGCTGTTTTTT. The chain recombines TRBV10-3 with TRBJ2-2, with TRBD2 matching 12 bases. Trimming removed 8 bases from V and 1 base from J; junction bases left unmatched: 5. The CDR3 contains 16 residues. The germline gives CDR1 ENHRY, CDR2 SYGVKD.

This chain uses TRBV30 with TRBJ1-5; perhaps TRBD1 as D (6 bases). V lost 6 bases and J 3 bases, leaving 18 bases between the germline ends. This CDR3 region has 15 residues. Per germline, CDR1 GTSNPN and CDR2 SVGIG (reference sequence). This CDR3 is CACQTGTTTNQPQHF. CDR3 sequence (DNA): TGTGCCTGCCAGACCGGGACAACTACCAATCAGCCCCAGCATTTT. Full variable domain (rest looked up from reference TRBV30 and TRBJ1-5): SQTIHQWPATLVQPVGSPLSLECTVEGTSNPNLYWYRQAAGRGLQLLFYSVGIGQISSEVPQNLSASRPQDRQFILSSKKLLLSDSGFYLCACQTGTTTNQPQHFGDGTRLSIL.

This clone came up once. The chain is built from TRBV9 and TRBJ1-6; 7 nucleotides agree with TRBD1. This CDR3 has 14 residues. Germline loops: CDR1 SGDLS, CDR2 YYNGEE. J lost 6 bases, V lost 5 bases, and 5 bases had no gene match. CDR3 DNA sequence: TGTGCCAGCAGTTTGGGGACAGTTAATTCACCCCTCCACTTT. Translating gives CASSLGTVNSPLHF.

The V gene is TRBV14, the J gene TRBJ2-1; weak D call: TRBD2 (5 bases). The germline V and J ends were trimmed by 1 base and 4 bases, with 14 bases remaining between them. Per germline, CDR1 SGHDN and CDR2 FVKESK. CDR3 length: 16 residues. Here the CDR3 DNA reads TGTGCCAGCAGCCAAGTTTGGGCTAGCTCGTACAATGAGCAGTTCTTC. This translates into CASSQVWASSYNEQFF.

V is TRBV19 and J is TRBJ2-1, with D perhaps TRBD2 (5 bases). Trimming cost V 3 bases and J 2 bases, with 14 bases left between them. The CDR3 length is 16 residues. The germline gives CDR1 LNHDA, CDR2 SQIVND (reference sequence). Here the CDR3 reads CASSISSSGAYNEQFF. For the CDR3, the DNA is TGTGCCAGTAGTATCTCTTCCTCCGGGGCCTACAATGAGCAGTTCTTC.

This sequence joins TRBV27 and TRBJ2-6; no clear D. Germline lookup yields CDR1 MNHEY and CDR2 SMNVEV (reference sequence). The CDR3 totals 14 residues. V was trimmed by 5 bases and J by 0 bases, leaving 5 bases between them. CDR3 DNA: TGTGCCAGCAGTCGGAGCTCTGGGGCCAACGTCCTGACTTTC. This sequence encodes CASSRSSGANVLTF.

The chain has TRBV19 and TRBJ1-2; a weak D match, TRBD1 (6 bases). Germline values: CDR1 LNHDA, CDR2 SQIVND (reference sequence). This CDR3 is built from 14 residues. The germline V and J ends were trimmed by 6 bases and 8 bases, with 19 bases remaining between them. The DNA of the CDR3 is TGTGCCAGTAGCATCGCCTTGGGGACAAGGGGCTACACCTTC. Its protein is CASSIALGTRGYTF. The whole variable domain, filled in from reference TRBV19 and TRBJ1-2, reads DGGITQSPKYLFRKEGQNVTLSCEQNLNHDAMYWYRQDPGQGLRLIYYSQIVNDFQKGDIAEGYSVSREKKESFPLTVTSAQKNPTAFYLCASSIALGTRGYTFGSGTRLTVV.

The chain is built from TRBV9 and TRBJ1-2; D remains unclear. Looked up from germline, CDR1 is SGDLS and CDR2 is YYNGEE. Trimming stripped 3 bases from V and 6 bases from J, with 9 bases between. This CDR3 contains 12 residues. CDR3 coding DNA: TGTGCCAGCAGCGGGACTCTCCATGGCTACACCTTC. Translated: CASSGTLHGYTF.

This clone was seen once. The V gene is TRBV11-2, the J gene TRBJ1-4; possibly TRBD1 for D (6 bases). Germline CDR1 reads SGHAT; CDR2 reads FQNNGV. V dropped 1 base and J dropped 4 bases, with 19 bases sitting between them. The CDR3 runs 18 residues. The CDR3 protein is CASSLVWDTYQGNEKLFF. The DNA for the CDR3 is TGTGCCAGCAGCTTAGTGTGGGACACCTACCAGGGTAATGAAAAACTGTTTTTT. The full variable domain, rest sourced from reference TRBV11-2 and TRBJ1-4, is EAGVAQSPRYKIIEKRQSVAFWCNPISGHATLYWYQQILGQGPKLLIQFQNNGVVDDSQLPKDRFSAERLKGVDSTLKIQPAKLEDSAVYLCASSLVWDTYQGNEKLFFGSGTQLSVL.

V gene TRBV4-1 combines with J gene TRBJ1-1; no reliable D call. V dropped 1 base and J dropped 1 base, with 7 bases sitting between them. Looked up from germline, CDR1 is MGHRA and CDR2 is YSYEKL. The CDR3 covers 14 residues. CDR3: CASSQVWPNTEAFF. The CDR3 DNA reads as TGCGCCAGCAGCCAAGTTTGGCCGAACACTGAAGCTTTCTTT.

The V call is TRBV7-9, the J call TRBJ2-7; 7 nucleotides agree with TRBD1. The V and J ends lost 8 bases and 3 bases, in that order; junction bases with no gene match: 19. Germline assignment: CDR1 SEHNR and CDR2 FQNEAQ (reference sequence). The CDR3 is 17 residues long. The CDR3 DNA follows: TGTGCCAGCGTGCAGGACTTTGGGACAGAACTAAACTACGAGCAGTACTTC. Protein sequence: CASVQDFGTELNYEQYF.

On this clone itself: The junction departs from germline at one end; a sequencing error may be responsible. The identical CDR3 is also encoded by other nucleotide sequences in the sample. The chain carries TRBV6-1 and TRBJ1-1; TRBD1 is a possible D gene (6 bases). This CDR3 has 15 residues. Per germline, CDR1 MNHNS and CDR2 SASEGT. CDR3 sequence: CASSEVTGEYTEAFF. Here the CDR3 DNA reads TGTGCCAGCAGTGAGGTGACAGGAGAATACACCGAAGCTTTCTTT.

The genes are TRBV9 and TRBJ2-1; TRBD2 agrees at 8 bases. Germline assignment: CDR1 SGDLS and CDR2 YYNGEE. The CDR3 extends over 15 amino acids. The trim removed 3 bases at V and 4 bases at J, leaving 6 bases unmatched. In nucleotides, the CDR3 is TGTGCCAGCAGCGGACTAAGCGGGGGTTACAATGAGCAGTTCTTC. It encodes CASSGLSGGYNEQFF.